This T cell receptor beta chain stems from a study of CD8 T cells in ankylosing spondylitis. Study conclusions and caveats: Disease-linked clones reportedly showed significant enrichment in matched ankylosing spondylitis synovial fluid. It appeared that ankylosing spondylitis blood was characterized by a TCR beta motif of 8 or 9 highly homologous variants. Clones linked to the disease showed a CD8+ phenotype. They occurred at relatively low frequencies in peripheral blood.

Trimming stripped 3 bases from V and 2 bases from J, with 8 bases between. This CDR3 has 14 amino acids. The germline V gene has CDR1 MDHEN and CDR2 SYDVKM. Libraries for TCR beta were made by quantitative 5'-RACE with molecular barcodes. TCRdb recomputed calls from the 5' RACE reads with MiXCR, one row per CDR3 protein. This table holds approximately 92,000 distinct CDR3 sequences, roughly 9.6% found once. This clonotype was observed at least ten times. Its target is not known. The V call is TRBV28, the J call TRBJ2-1; D is uncertain. Sequenced: blood, either unsorted or a sorted T cell fraction (not recorded which). This clonotype originated in a male donor with ankylosing spondylitis or in good health (not recorded which). Here the CDR3 DNA reads TGTGCCAGCAGTTTCCCGCCCGCCTACAATGAGCAGTTCTTC. This sequence encodes CASSFPPAYNEQFF.